Sequencing of this TCR beta chain was carried out in a study of shared clonotypes between healthy human individuals. Trimming took 5 bases from V and 7 from J, leaving 8 bases between them. CDR1 is SEHNR, CDR2 FQNEAQ, per germline (reference sequence). The CDR3 length is 12 residues. Some clones are missing from TCRdb's copy, which holds only in-frame ones; the method was immunoSEQ multiplex PCR. The table shows about 2.4 million clones, with roughly 92% occurring only once. With respect to this clone: Its specificity is unknown.

Study-level points and caveats: Rarefaction showed sorted-subset sequencing was incomplete despite large depth. Clonotype sharing among the donors was expected to vary with sequencing depth.

The sample taken for sequencing was naive CD4+ T cells sorted from blood. Subset given: CD45RA+ positively selected. The receptor's source is a man aged 18 to 35 in good health. V is TRBV7-9 and J is TRBJ2-2; tentatively, D is TRBD1 or TRBD2 (5 bases each). The CDR3 region is CASSGDGGELFF. As DNA, the CDR3 is TGTGCCAGCAGCGGGGACGGCGGGGAGCTGTTTTTT.